This T cell receptor (beta chain) is from a study of T cell repertoires in cytomegalovirus infection. The wider study: Recently described HLA-C-restricted plus well-studied HLA-B-restricted CMV epitopes were used. Both CMV infection and a matching HLA type were indicated by public TCR beta signatures.

Regarding the study as a whole: In two of eight donors, the top clonotype was HLA-C-restricted CMV-specific. CMV carriers with the relevant HLA were identified by cumulative public TCR beta family frequency.

In TCRdb, the reads were re-called with MiXCR into one record per CDR3 protein. The repertoire has 570,000 or so distinct CDR3 sequences, 35% to 50% of them found once; the top ten carry 48%. This CDR3 contains 14 residues. In germline, CDR1 is SEHNR, CDR2 FQNEAQ (reference sequence). V lost 5 bases and J 1 base, leaving 11 bases between the germline ends. As for this clonotype: What it binds is unknown.

This clonotype was sampled from a human donor in good health (CMV status not recorded). Some clones in this sample may be carry-over from other donors' samples. Sequenced material: cultured PBMCs, taken from culture after CMV antigen stimulation. V usage is TRBV7-9 and J usage is TRBJ2-5; D is unresolved. The chain's CDR3 is CASSIPRTQETQYF. As DNA, the CDR3 is TGTGCCAGCAGCATCCCGAGGACCCAAGAGACCCAGTACTTC.